This is a list of T cell receptor beta chains from one sample in a study of blood T cell repertoires in COVID-19. Sequencing used immunoSEQ multiplex PCR; TCRdb keeps in-frame clones, though not all of them. The sample consists of 450,000 or so clones, about 92% of them appearing once. The sample consisted of PBMCs or T cells enriched from blood (not recorded which). These receptors all come from a man between 18 and 29 years old who had recovered from COVID-19. Both conserved end residues are part of each CDR3. D genes are given only for firm matches. Some rows have no size entry. The others give once, few or many, or a class for an expanded clone.

CDR3nt: TGTGCCAGCAGCCCCGGGACAGGGAGGTTGTCTTTCTTT; CDR3aa: CASSPGTGRLSFF; j_gene: TRBJ1-1; abundance: NA; v_gene: TRBV3-1/TRBV3-2; d_gene: TRBD1
CDR3nt: TGTGCCAGCAGCTTACGGGGGAAGCATAATTCACCCCTCCACTTT; CDR3aa: CASSLRGKHNSPLHF; j_gene: TRBJ1-6; abundance: NA; v_gene: TRBV13; d_gene: NA
CDR3nt: TGCAGTGCTATCCGGGTCTACGAGCAGTACTTC; CDR3aa: CSAIRVYEQYF; j_gene: TRBJ2-7; abundance: NA; v_gene: TRBV20-1; d_gene: NA
CDR3nt: TGTGCCAGCAGTTCAATATCGACAGGATTTAGCAATCAGCCCCAGCATTTT; CDR3aa: CASSSISTGFSNQPQHF; j_gene: TRBJ1-5; abundance: once; v_gene: TRBV27; d_gene: NA
CDR3nt: TGTGCCTGGAGTGTAACCGGTGAAGCTTTCTTT; CDR3aa: CAWSVTGEAFF; j_gene: TRBJ1-1; abundance: NA; v_gene: TRBV30; d_gene: NA
CDR3nt: TGTGCCAGCAGCACAGACCTGTACAATGAGCAGTTCTTC; CDR3aa: CASSTDLYNEQFF; j_gene: TRBJ2-1; abundance: NA; v_gene: TRBV9; d_gene: NA
CDR3nt: TGTGCCAGCAGCCCCTCAGGGGGTTTGCACGAGCAGTACTTC; CDR3aa: CASSPSGGLHEQYF; j_gene: TRBJ2-7; abundance: NA; v_gene: TRBV6-5; d_gene: TRBD1
CDR3nt: TGTGCCAGCAGCCAAGATATAGACCGGGGCAATCAGCCCCAGCATTTT; CDR3aa: CASSQDIDRGNQPQHF; j_gene: TRBJ1-5; abundance: NA; v_gene: TRBV14; d_gene: NA
CDR3nt: TGTGCCAGCAGCTTGGGACAGGGGGAGAATCAGCCCCAGCATTTT; CDR3aa: CASSLGQGENQPQHF; j_gene: TRBJ1-5; abundance: few; v_gene: TRBV5-4; d_gene: TRBD1
CDR3nt: TGTGCCAGCAGCCCGACAGGGGGAGAGGAGTTCTTC; CDR3aa: CASSPTGGEEFF; j_gene: TRBJ2-1; abundance: NA; v_gene: TRBV5-4; d_gene: TRBD1
CDR3nt: TGCAGTGCTAGTTTCAGGGGGCAAGTTCAGCCCCAGCATTTT; CDR3aa: CSASFRGQVQPQHF; j_gene: TRBJ1-5; abundance: once; v_gene: TRBV20-1; d_gene: TRBD1
CDR3nt: TGTGCCAGTAGTTTGACAGGGGGAGGCGAGACCCAGTACTTC; CDR3aa: CASSLTGGGETQYF; j_gene: TRBJ2-5; abundance: NA; v_gene: TRBV19; d_gene: TRBD1
CDR3nt: TGCGCCAGCATCAACACAGGGAATTCGAACTATGGCTACACCTTC; CDR3aa: CASINTGNSNYGYTF; j_gene: TRBJ1-2; abundance: once; v_gene: TRBV10-2; d_gene: NA
CDR3nt: TGTGCCAGCAGCCCGGGACAGTCTAACGAGCAGTACTTC; CDR3aa: CASSPGQSNEQYF; j_gene: TRBJ2-7; abundance: NA; v_gene: TRBV12-3/TRBV12-4; d_gene: TRBD1
CDR3nt: TGTGCCACCAGTGATTCTGGTAGCGGGAGTCCAGATACGCAGTATTTT; CDR3aa: CATSDSGSGSPDTQYF; j_gene: TRBJ2-3; abundance: NA; v_gene: TRBV24-1; d_gene: TRBD2
CDR3nt: TGCGCCAGCAGCTTGTTCGGGACTAGCGGGGGGGCCAGAGATACGCAGTATTTT; CDR3aa: CASSLFGTSGGARDTQYF; j_gene: TRBJ2-3; abundance: NA; v_gene: TRBV5-1; d_gene: TRBD2
CDR3nt: TGTGCCAGTAGTATAGACCTCAGGGGAGATCAGCCCCAGCATTTT; CDR3aa: CASSIDLRGDQPQHF; j_gene: TRBJ1-5; abundance: NA; v_gene: TRBV19; d_gene: NA
CDR3nt: TGTGCCAGCAGCTTAGGTTTGCGGGGACCGTACGAGCAGTACTTC; CDR3aa: CASSLGLRGPYEQYF; j_gene: TRBJ2-7; abundance: NA; v_gene: TRBV11-2; d_gene: NA
CDR3nt: TGTGCCAGTAGTACCCGGACAGTGCCGATAGACTATGGCTACACCTTC; CDR3aa: CASSTRTVPIDYGYTF; j_gene: TRBJ1-2; abundance: NA; v_gene: TRBV19; d_gene: NA
CDR3nt: TGTGCCAGCAGCTTGGATGTAGGGCAGGGAGGAAACATTCAGTACTTC; CDR3aa: CASSLDVGQGGNIQYF; j_gene: TRBJ2-4; abundance: NA; v_gene: TRBV7-9; d_gene: NA
CDR3nt: TGTGCCACCAGTGAATCAACGGGACAGGGAACCTACGAGCAGTACTTC; CDR3aa: CATSESTGQGTYEQYF; j_gene: TRBJ2-7; abundance: once; v_gene: TRBV24-1; d_gene: TRBD1
CDR3nt: TGTGCTAGCAGTACCCCTAGCGGGGACGCCTACGAGCAGTACTTC; CDR3aa: CASSTPSGDAYEQYF; j_gene: TRBJ2-7; abundance: once; v_gene: TRBV27; d_gene: TRBD2
CDR3nt: TGTGCCAGCAGCTTAGGGGCTAGCGGGGGCAATGAGCAGTTCTTC; CDR3aa: CASSLGASGGNEQFF; j_gene: TRBJ2-1; abundance: NA; v_gene: TRBV11-3; d_gene: TRBD2
CDR3nt: TGTGCCAGCAGCTTGGAAAGGGGTCAGCCCCAGCATTTT; CDR3aa: CASSLERGQPQHF; j_gene: TRBJ1-5; abundance: NA; v_gene: TRBV11-3; d_gene: NA